This T cell receptor beta chain was sequenced in a study of blood T cell repertoires in COVID-19. Study as a whole: COVID-19 samples, acute and convalescent, were from the United States, Italy and Spain.

Authors' data handling: Estimates of nucleated cell counts were drawn from the amplification of reference gene primers. Sequencing was performed with immunoSEQ multiplex PCR; in TCRdb, only in-frame clones are kept and a portion is missing. The DNA was the basis for D and trimming; V, J and clone size are from that table. The data contain 55,000 to 85,000 clones, about 86% of them seen just once; the ten biggest clones take up 10% to 15%. Germline loops: CDR1 MGHDK, CDR2 SYGVNS. The length of the CDR3 is 13 residues. V was trimmed by 6 bases and J by 2 bases, leaving 10 bases between them. The chain combines TRBV25-1 with TRBJ2-5; perhaps TRBD1 as D (6 bases). Material: peripheral blood. This receptor was taken from a human donor in a cohort sampled during active COVID-19. As DNA, the CDR3 is TGTGCCAGCAGCCGACAGGCACAAGAGACCCAGTACTTC. Its translation: CASSRQAQETQYF.